Following are 4 T cell receptor beta chains from one sample sequenced in a study of tumor and adjacent non-tumor tissue in lung cancer. TCRbeta libraries were built with three rounds of nested PCR, modified from ARM-PCR. MiXCR, run by TCRdb on the multiplex PCR reads, gives a single entry per CDR3 protein. The sample records around 75,000 distinct CDR3 sequences, under 70% being singletons. RNA was extracted from bulk tissue without any cell sorting. This non-tumor lung sample came from over 3 cm beyond the tumor edge. Sequencing input: distant non-tumor lung tissue. These receptors originate from a woman between 50 and 59 years old with non-small cell lung cancer.

Regarding this clonotype: The conserved phenylalanine or tryptophan normally closing the CDR3 is absent here, so this likely arose from a read error. The chain carries TRBV11-3 and TRBJ1-1; the D is unclear. Germline CDR1 and CDR2: SGHNT and YENEEA. CDR3 size: 13 residues. CDR3 region: CANSLWKDTEAFY. The DNA of the CDR3 is TGTGCCAACAGCTTATGGAAGGACACTGAAGCTTTCTAT.

Concerning this clonotype: An end of the junction differs from the germline gene, which may be a read error. The chain employs TRBV10-3 and TRBJ2-7, with D perhaps being TRBD1 or TRBD2 (5 bases each). Germline V gives CDR1 ENHRY, CDR2 SYGVKD. The CDR3 runs 15 residues. CDR3 DNA sequence: TGTGCCATCAGTGAGTTTGGGGACCTTACCTACGAGCACTACTTC. Translated, it gives CAISEFGDLTYEHYF.

The chain joins TRBV5-5 to TRBJ2-5; TRBD1 might be the D (5 bases). This CDR3 is built from 13 residues. In germline, CDR1 is SGHKS, CDR2 YYEKEE (reference sequence). V was trimmed by 6 bases and J by 8 bases, leaving 17 bases between them. This chain's CDR3 is CASNRLERDTQYF. CDR3 nucleotides: TGTGCCAGCAACAGGCTAGAACGAGATACCCAGTACTTC.

The CDR3 reads CASSLVEDAYNEQFF. CDR3 bases: TGTGCCAGCAGCCTTGTAGAGGATGCCTACAATGAGCAGTTCTTC. This sequence joins TRBV11-2 and TRBJ2-1, with D uncertain. CDR1 SGHAT and CDR2 FQNNGV come from the germline V gene. CDR3 length: 15 residues. V lost 5 bases and J 2 bases, leaving 13 bases between the germline ends.